This T cell receptor beta chain was profiled in a study of T cells in Graves' hyperthyroidism and ophthalmopathy. At the level of the study: Prior to any treatment, at the point of initial diagnosis, peripheral blood was collected. Whole-study findings and limits: Most thyroid clonotypes that were expanded above 0.001 also turned up in blood.

RNA transcripts served as the template for amplifying TCR beta CDR3 regions. The TCR CDR3 was amplified in a first-round RT-PCR using the HTBI primer set. TCRdb used MiXCR to reprocess the multiplex PCR reads, holding one entry per CDR3 protein. The sample comprises about 24,000 distinct CDR3 sequences, about half of which are singletons, and about a quarter rests with the top ten. There are many counts of this clonotype. As yet, its antigen is unknown. The CDR3 is 13 amino acids. Germline values: CDR1 MNHNS, CDR2 SASEGT. The V end lost 4 bases, the J end lost 6 bases, and 13 bases lay between the germline ends. The authors took PBMCs from 10 ml fresh peripheral blood.

The origin of this receptor is a woman aged 40 to 50 with Graves' hyperthyroidism that later progressed to Graves' ophthalmopathy. The sample taken for sequencing was blood. J is TRBJ2-7 and V is TRBV6-1; no clear D. The CDR3 protein is CASSVGEFGEQYF. The CDR3 DNA reads TGTGCCAGCAGTGTTGGGGAATTCGGCGAGCAGTACTTC.